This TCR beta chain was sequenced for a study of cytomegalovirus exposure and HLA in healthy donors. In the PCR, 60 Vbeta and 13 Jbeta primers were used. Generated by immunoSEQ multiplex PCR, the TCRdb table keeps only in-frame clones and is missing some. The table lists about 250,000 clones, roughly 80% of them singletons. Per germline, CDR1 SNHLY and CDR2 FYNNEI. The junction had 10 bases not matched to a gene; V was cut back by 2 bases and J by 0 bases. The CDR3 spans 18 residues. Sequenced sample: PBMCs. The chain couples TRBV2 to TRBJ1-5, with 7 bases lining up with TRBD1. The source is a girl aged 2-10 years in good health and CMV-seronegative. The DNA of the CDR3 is TGTGCCAGCAGTGAACCATACCCGACAGGGCCTAGCAATCAGCCCCAGCATTTT. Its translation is CASSEPYPTGPSNQPQHF.